This T cell receptor (beta chain) was recorded in a study of control samples from healthy donors and cancer patients. The CDR3 runs 11 residues. V shed 6 bases and J shed 8 bases, with 7 bases lying between them. Germline CDR1 reads SNHLY; CDR2 reads FYNNEI. This table comes from immunoSEQ multiplex PCR, and its TCRdb copy is limited to in-frame clones, with some not included. The data hold 80,000 to 85,000 clones, with approximately 90% observed a single time. The sequencing input was blood. The chain carries TRBV2 and TRBJ1-4; D ambiguous. This clonotype was sampled from a woman aged 50 to 60 in good health. CDR3 protein: CASRGLEKLFF. CDR3 DNA: TGTGCCAGCAGGGGCCTCGAAAAACTGTTTTTT. Supplemented by reference TRBV2 and TRBJ1-4, the full variable domain reads EPEVTQTPSHQVTQMGQEVILRCVPISNHLYFYWYRQILGQKVEFLVSFYNNEISEKSEIFDDQFSVERPDGSNFTLKIRSTKLEDSAMYFCASRGLEKLFFGSGTQLSVL.